The 7 T cell receptor beta chains below were found in one sample sequenced in a study of T-cell memory formation after mild COVID-19. TCRdb ran MiXCR on the 5' RACE reads and lists one entry per CDR3 protein. This sample has some 180,000 distinct CDR3 sequences; approximately 18% occur once, and the top ten carry around 3.9%. Sample: PBMCs or a T cell subset sorted from them (not recorded which). The origin of the receptors is a man aged 18-30 years who had mild COVID-19 (a few samples of this study predate the infection). Cell type and time point are not known.

This clonotype was observed a few times. No DNA is shown, since the ends of the CDR3 on it are uncertain; the CDR3 is the one TCRdb lists. The rearrangement joins TRBV4-3 to TRBJ2-3; no check of the table's D call, TRBD1, against the DNA was made. The CDR3 contains 18 residues when both ends are counted. Germline V lookup: CDR1 LGHNA, CDR2 YSLEER. This CDR3 is CASSQQTGTGFFGSTQYF.

This rearrangement joins TRBV24-1 to TRBJ2-2; no firm D call. The CDR3 covers 15 residues. V lost 5 bases and J 3 bases, leaving 12 bases between the germline ends. Germline V CDR1 and CDR2: KGHDR, SFDVKD. The chain's CDR3 is CATSASGDDTGELFF. DNA for the CDR3: TGTGCCACCAGTGCTTCCGGTGATGACACCGGGGAGCTGTTTTTT.

The chain combines TRBV2 with TRBJ2-5; D is unresolved. Trimming took 1 base from V and 4 from J, leaving 10 bases between them. The CDR3 is made up of 14 amino acids. The germline V gene encodes CDR1 SNHLY and CDR2 FYNNEI. CDR3 nucleotide sequence: TGTGCCAGCAGTGAAGTCGGCTGGGCAGAGACCCAGTACTTC. Its translation: CASSEVGWAETQYF.

The chain couples TRBV6-2 or TRBV6-3 to TRBJ2-5, with D perhaps TRBD1 (6 bases). This CDR3 spans 14 amino acids. V was clipped by 6 bases and J by 5 bases, with 16 bases between them. Germline CDR1 is MNHEY and CDR2 is SVGEGT. The chain's CDR3 is CASRPTSGEETQYF. The CDR3 DNA reads TGTGCCAGCAGACCGACTTCAGGGGAGGAGACCCAGTACTTC.

The rearrangement uses TRBV20-1 and TRBJ2-7; D might be TRBD2 (6 bases). Germline CDR1 and CDR2: DFQATT and SNEGSKA (reference sequence). This CDR3 spans 14 amino acids. V shed 5 bases and J shed 0 bases, with 14 bases lying between them. The CDR3 region is CSAWGDGSSYEQYF. CDR3 coding DNA: TGCAGTGCTTGGGGGGACGGCAGCTCCTACGAGCAGTACTTC.

The rearrangement joins TRBV10-3 to TRBJ2-3, with D tentatively TRBD1 or TRBD2 (5 bases each). V lost 2 bases to trimming and J lost 1 base, with 16 bases between them. Germline-derived CDR1 and CDR2 are ENHRY and SYGVKD. The CDR3 loop spans 17 amino acids. The CDR3 is CAISERGAFGGTDTQYF. The CDR3 DNA reads as TGTGCCATCAGTGAGCGAGGGGCCTTCGGGGGCACAGATACGCAGTATTTT.

This chain connects TRBV2 to TRBJ1-5; D gene ambiguous. CDR3 length equals 14 residues. The V and J ends lost 7 bases and 5 bases respectively, with 15 bases between them. The germline V gene has CDR1 SNHLY and CDR2 FYNNEI. The CDR3 DNA reads TGTGCCAGCATAGACCGTCCCGACTATCAGCCCCAGCATTTT. Translating it yields CASIDRPDYQPQHF.